This T cell receptor (beta chain) was identified in a study of cytomegalovirus exposure and HLA in healthy donors. Germline assignment: CDR1 SGHDT and CDR2 YYEEEE. V lost 4 bases to trimming and J lost 0 bases, with 4 bases between them. The CDR3 length is 12 residues. This table comes from immunoSEQ multiplex PCR, and its TCRdb copy is limited to in-frame clones, with some not included. The sample holds a few hundred thousand clones, approximately 86% seen once. The rearrangement links TRBV5-6 to TRBJ1-1; D uncertain. What was sequenced was PBMCs. The sequence derives from a woman aged 18-29 years in good health and CMV-seronegative. The CDR3 nucleotides read TGTGCCAGCAGCATTATGAACACTGAAGCTTTCTTT. Residues: CASSIMNTEAFF.